The clone carrying this TCR beta chain was observed a handful of times. Its antigen is undetermined. The data were obtained in a study of post-analysis software for immune sequencing data. General study points: Same-batch preparations were strongly co-clustered by F measure. When patients were compared with controls, 4 or 5 TRBV segments were more frequent, TRBV5-6, TRBV5-1 and TRBV20-1 among them.

Trimming pared 0 bases from V and 7 bases from J, leaving 12 bases between. There are 14 residues in the CDR3. CDR1 is SGHDN and CDR2 is FVKESK in the germline V gene. The library was made from cDNA and included unique molecular identifiers. TCRdb used MiXCR to reprocess the PCR reads, holding one entry per CDR3 protein. This table holds about 540,000 distinct CDR3 sequences, 30% to 40% found once. The sequence was obtained from a girl between 2 and 17 years old with multiple sclerosis. The material sequenced was blood. The chain uses TRBV14 and TRBJ2-5; unclear D gene. The CDR3 spells CASSQEAGSGTQYF. As DNA, the CDR3 is TGTGCCAGCAGCCAAGAGGCAGGCTCGGGGACCCAGTACTTC.